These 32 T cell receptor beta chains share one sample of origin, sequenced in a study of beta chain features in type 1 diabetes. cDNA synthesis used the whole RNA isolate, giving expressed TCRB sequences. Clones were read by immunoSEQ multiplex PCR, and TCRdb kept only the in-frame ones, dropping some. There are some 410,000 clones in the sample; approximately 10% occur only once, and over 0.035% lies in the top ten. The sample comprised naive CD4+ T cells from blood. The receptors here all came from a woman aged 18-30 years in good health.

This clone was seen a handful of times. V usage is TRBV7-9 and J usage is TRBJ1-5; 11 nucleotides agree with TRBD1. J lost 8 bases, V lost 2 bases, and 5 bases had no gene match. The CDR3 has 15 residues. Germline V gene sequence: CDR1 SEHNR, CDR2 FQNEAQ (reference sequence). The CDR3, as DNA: TGTGCCAGCAGCTTAAGTGGGACAGGGGGGGAGCCCCAGCATTTT. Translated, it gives CASSLSGTGGEPQHF. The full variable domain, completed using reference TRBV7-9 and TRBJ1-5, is DTGVSQNPRHKITKRGQNVTFRCDPISEHNRLYWYRQTLGQGPEFLTYFQNEAQLEKSRLLSDRFSAERPKGSFSTLEIQRTEQGDSAMYLCASSLSGTGGEPQHFGDGTRLSIL.

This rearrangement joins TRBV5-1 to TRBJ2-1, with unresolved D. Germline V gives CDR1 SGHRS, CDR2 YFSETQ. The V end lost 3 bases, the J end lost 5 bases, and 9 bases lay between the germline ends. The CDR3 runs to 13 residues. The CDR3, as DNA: TGCGCCAGCAGCTCCCCGAGTAACAATGAGCAGTTCTTC. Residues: CASSSPSNNEQFF.

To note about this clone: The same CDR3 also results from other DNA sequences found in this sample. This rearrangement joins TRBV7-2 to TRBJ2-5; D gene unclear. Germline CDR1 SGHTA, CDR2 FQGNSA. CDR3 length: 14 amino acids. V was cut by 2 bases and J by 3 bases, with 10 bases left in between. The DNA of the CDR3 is TGTGCCAGCAGCTTACAAGGCGGAGAAGAGACCCAGTACTTC. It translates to CASSLQGGEETQYF. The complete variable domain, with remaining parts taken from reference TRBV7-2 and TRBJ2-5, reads GAGVSQSPSNKVTEKGKDVELRCDPISGHTALYWYRQSLGQGLEFLIYFQGNSAPDKSGLPSDRFSAERTGGSVSTLTIQRTQQEDSAVYLCASSLQGGEETQYFGPGTRLLVL.

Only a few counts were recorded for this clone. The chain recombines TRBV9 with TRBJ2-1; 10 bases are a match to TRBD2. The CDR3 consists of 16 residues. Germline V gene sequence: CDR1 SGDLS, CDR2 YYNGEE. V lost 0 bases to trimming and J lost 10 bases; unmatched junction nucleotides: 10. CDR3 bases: TGTGCCAGCAGCGTAGCCCGGACTAGCGGAAAATCGGAGCAGTTCTTC. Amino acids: CASSVARTSGKSEQFF.

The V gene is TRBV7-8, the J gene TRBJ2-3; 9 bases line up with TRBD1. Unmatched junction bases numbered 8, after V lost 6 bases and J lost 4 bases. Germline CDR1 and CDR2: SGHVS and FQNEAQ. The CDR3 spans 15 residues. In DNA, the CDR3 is TGTGCCAGCAGTCGAGGGACAGGGTATGCAGATACGCAGTATTTT. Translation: CASSRGTGYADTQYF.

The CDR3 nucleotides are TGTGCCAGCAGCGCAGGGGACAGGCTAGCGGATACGCAGTATTTT. Translation gives CASSAGDRLADTQYF. V and J are TRBV9 and TRBJ2-3; 8 positions agree with TRBD1. V lost 3 bases and J lost 6; bases outside the gene matches: 9. This CDR3 comprises 15 residues. Germline lookup yields CDR1 SGDLS and CDR2 YYNGEE.

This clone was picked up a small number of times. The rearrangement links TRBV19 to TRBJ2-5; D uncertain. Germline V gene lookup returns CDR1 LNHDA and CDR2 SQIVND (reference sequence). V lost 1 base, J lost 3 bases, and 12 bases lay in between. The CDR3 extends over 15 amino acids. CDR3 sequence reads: CASSIVGRQKETQYF. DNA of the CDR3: TGTGCCAGTAGTATAGTGGGCAGACAAAAAGAGACCCAGTACTTC. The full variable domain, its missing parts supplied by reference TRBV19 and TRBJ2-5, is DGGITQSPKYLFRKEGQNVTLSCEQNLNHDAMYWYRQDPGQGLRLIYYSQIVNDFQKGDIAEGYSVSREKKESFPLTVTSAQKNPTAFYLCASSIVGRQKETQYFGPGTRLLVL.

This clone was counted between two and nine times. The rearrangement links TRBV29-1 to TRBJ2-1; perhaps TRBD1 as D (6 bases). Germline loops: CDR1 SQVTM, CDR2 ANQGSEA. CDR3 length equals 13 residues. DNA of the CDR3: TGCAAACCCGGGACAAGTCTGTTTTATGAGCAGTTCTTC. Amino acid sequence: CKPGTSLFYEQFF.

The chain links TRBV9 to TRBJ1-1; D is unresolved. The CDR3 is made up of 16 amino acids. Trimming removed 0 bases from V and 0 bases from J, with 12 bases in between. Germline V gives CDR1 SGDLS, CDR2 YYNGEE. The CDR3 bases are TGTGCCAGCAGCGTAGCTGCCCGACCTTTGAACACTGAAGCTTTCTTT. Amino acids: CASSVAARPLNTEAFF.

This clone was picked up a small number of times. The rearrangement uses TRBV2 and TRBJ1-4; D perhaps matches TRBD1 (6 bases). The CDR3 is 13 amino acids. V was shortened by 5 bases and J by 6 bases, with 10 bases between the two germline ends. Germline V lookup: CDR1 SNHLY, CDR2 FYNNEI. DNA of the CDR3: TGTGCCAGCAGTTCACAGGGTTATGAAAAACTGTTTTTT. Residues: CASSSQGYEKLFF. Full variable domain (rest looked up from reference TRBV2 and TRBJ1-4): EPEVTQTPSHQVTQMGQEVILRCVPISNHLYFYWYRQILGQKVEFLVSFYNNEISEKSEIFDDQFSVERPDGSNFTLKIRSTKLEDSAMYFCASSSQGYEKLFFGSGTQLSVL.

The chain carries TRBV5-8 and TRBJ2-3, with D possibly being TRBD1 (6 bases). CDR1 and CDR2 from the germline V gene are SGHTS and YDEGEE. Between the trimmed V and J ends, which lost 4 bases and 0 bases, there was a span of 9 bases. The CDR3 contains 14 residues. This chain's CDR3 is CASSQGQSTDTQYF. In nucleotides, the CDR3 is TGTGCCAGCAGCCAGGGACAAAGCACAGATACGCAGTATTTT.

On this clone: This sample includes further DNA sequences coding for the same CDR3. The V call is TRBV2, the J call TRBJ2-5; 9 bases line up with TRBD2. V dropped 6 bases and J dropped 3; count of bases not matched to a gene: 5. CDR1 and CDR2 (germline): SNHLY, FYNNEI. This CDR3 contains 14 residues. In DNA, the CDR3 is TGTGCCAGCAGCCTAATAGCGGGGGAAGAGACCCAGTACTTC. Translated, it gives CASSLIAGEETQYF.

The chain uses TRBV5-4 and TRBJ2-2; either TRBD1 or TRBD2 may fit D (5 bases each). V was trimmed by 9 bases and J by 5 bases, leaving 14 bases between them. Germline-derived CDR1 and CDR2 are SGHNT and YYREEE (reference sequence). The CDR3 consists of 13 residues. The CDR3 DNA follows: TGTGCCACCGGGACCCTGGGGACCGGGGAGCTGTTTTTT. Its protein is CATGTLGTGELFF.

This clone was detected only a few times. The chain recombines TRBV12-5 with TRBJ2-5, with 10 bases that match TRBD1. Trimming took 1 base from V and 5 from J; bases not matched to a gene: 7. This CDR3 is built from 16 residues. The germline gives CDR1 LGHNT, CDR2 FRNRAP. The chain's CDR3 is CASGLEDRGRGETQYF. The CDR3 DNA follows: TGTGCTAGTGGTTTGGAAGACAGGGGGCGAGGGGAGACCCAGTACTTC.

This CDR3 reads CSAGSSYEQYV. In nucleotides, the CDR3 is TGCAGTGCGGGCAGCTCCTACGAGCAGTACGTC. V usage is TRBV20-1 and J usage is TRBJ2-7; D is uncertain. There are 11 residues in the CDR3. Per germline, CDR1 DFQATT and CDR2 SNEGSKA (reference sequence). V was clipped by 6 bases and J by 0 bases, with 6 bases between them.

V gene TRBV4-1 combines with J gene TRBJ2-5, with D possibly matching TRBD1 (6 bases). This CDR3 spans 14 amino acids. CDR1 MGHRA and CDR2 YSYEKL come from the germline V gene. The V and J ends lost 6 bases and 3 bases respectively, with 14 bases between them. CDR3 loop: CASRQPGTKETQYF. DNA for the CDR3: TGCGCCAGCAGACAACCCGGGACAAAAGAGACCCAGTACTTC.

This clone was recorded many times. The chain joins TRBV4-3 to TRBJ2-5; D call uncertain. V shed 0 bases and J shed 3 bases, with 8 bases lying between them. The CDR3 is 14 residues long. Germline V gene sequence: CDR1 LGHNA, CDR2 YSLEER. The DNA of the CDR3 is TGCGCCAGCAGCCAAGACCGAAACGAAGAGACCCAGTACTTC. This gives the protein CASSQDRNEETQYF.

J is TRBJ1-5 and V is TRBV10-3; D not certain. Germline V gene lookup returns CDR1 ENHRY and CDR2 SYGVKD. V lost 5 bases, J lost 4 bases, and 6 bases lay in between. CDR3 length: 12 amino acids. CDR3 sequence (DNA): TGTGCCATCAGTCCTAATAATCAGCCCCAGCATTTT. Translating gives CAISPNNQPQHF.

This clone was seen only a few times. The CDR3 sequence is CSARLVDEQYF. The CDR3 region has the DNA TGCAGCGCCCGACTAGTTGACGAGCAGTACTTC. The rearrangement joins TRBV29-1 to TRBJ2-5; D possibly corresponds to TRBD2 (6 bases). The DNA end favors TRBJ2-7, so the J call may be wrong. The germline CDR1 and CDR2 sequences are SQVTM and ANQGSEA. CDR3 length: 11 amino acids.

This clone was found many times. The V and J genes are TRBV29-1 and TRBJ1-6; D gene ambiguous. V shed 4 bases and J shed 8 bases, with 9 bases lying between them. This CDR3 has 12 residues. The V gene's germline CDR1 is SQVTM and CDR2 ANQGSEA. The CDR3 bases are TGCAGCGTTGGTGATGGGTATTCACCCCTCCACTTT. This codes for CSVGDGYSPLHF.

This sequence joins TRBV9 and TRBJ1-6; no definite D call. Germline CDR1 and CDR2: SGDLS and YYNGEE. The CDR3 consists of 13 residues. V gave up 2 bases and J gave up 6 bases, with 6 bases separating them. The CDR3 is CASSVESNSPLHF. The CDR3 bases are TGTGCCAGCAGCGTGGAAAGTAATTCACCCCTCCACTTT.

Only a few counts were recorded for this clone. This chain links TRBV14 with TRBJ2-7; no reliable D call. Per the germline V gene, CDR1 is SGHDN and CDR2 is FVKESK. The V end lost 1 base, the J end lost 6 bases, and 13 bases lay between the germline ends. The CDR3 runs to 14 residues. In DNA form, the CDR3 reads TGTGCCAGCAGCCAAGTAGGCCCCCTTAGCGAGCAGTACTTC. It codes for CASSQVGPLSEQYF. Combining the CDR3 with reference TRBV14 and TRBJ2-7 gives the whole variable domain EAGVTQFPSHSVIEKGQTVTLRCDPISGHDNLYWYRRVMGKEIKFLLHFVKESKQDESGMPNNRFLAERTGGTYSTLKVQPAELEDSGVYFCASSQVGPLSEQYFGPGTRLTVT.

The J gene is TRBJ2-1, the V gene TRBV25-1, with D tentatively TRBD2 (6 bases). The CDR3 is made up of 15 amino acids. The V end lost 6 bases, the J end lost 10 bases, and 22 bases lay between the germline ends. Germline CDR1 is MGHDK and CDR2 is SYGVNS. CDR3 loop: CASSDSRGKGAEQFF. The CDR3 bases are TGTGCCAGCAGCGACTCCCGGGGGAAAGGAGCGGAGCAGTTCTTC.

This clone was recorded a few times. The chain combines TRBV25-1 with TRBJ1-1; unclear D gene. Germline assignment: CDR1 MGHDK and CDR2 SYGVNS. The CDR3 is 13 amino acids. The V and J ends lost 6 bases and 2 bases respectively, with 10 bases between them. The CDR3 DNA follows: TGTGCCAGCAGACTCGAGGGAAACACTGAAGCTTTCTTT. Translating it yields CASRLEGNTEAFF.

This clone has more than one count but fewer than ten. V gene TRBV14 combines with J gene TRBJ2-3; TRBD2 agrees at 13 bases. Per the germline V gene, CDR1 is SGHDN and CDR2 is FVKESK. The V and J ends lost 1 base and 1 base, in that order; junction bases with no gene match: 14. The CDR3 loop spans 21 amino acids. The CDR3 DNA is TGTGCCAGCAGCCAAGGCCGACTAGCGGGAGGAAAAGGACGTGGCACAGATACGCAGTATTTT. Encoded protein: CASSQGRLAGGKGRGTDTQYF.

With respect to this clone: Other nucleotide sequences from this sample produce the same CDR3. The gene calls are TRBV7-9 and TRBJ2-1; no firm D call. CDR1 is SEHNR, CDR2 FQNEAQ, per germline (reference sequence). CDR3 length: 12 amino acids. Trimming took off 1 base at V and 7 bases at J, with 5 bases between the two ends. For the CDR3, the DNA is TGTGCCAGCAGCTTAGTGGGTAATGAGCAGTTCTTC. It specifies CASSLVGNEQFF.

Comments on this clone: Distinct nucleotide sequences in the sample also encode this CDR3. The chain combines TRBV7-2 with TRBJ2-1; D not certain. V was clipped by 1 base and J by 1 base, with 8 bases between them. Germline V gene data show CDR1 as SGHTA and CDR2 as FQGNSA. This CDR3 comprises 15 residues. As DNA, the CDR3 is TGTGCCAGCAGCTTAGAGGCATCTTCCTACAATGAGCAGTTCTTC. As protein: CASSLEASSYNEQFF.

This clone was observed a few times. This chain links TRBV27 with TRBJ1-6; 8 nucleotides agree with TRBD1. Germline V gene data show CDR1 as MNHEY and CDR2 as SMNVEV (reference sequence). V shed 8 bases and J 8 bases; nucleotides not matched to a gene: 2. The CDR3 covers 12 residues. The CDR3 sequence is CASSRGHSPLHF. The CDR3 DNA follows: TGTGCCAGCTCCAGGGGGCATTCACCCCTCCACTTT.

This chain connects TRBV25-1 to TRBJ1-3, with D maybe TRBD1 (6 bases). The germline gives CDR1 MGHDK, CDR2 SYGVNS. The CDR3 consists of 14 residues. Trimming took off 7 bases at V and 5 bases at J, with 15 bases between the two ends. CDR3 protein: CASIPGDTRNTIYF. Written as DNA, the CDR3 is TGTGCCAGCATCCCCGGGGACACCCGAAACACCATATATTTT.

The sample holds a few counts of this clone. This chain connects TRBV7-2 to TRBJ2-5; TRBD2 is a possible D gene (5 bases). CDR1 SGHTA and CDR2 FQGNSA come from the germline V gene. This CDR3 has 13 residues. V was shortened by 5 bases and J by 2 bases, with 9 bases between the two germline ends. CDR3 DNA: TGTGCCAGCAGCGGGCGGGTTCAAGAGACCCAGTACTTC. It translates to CASSGRVQETQYF. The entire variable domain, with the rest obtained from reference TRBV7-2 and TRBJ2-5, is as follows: GAGVSQSPSNKVTEKGKDVELRCDPISGHTALYWYRQSLGQGLEFLIYFQGNSAPDKSGLPSDRFSAERTGGSVSTLTIQRTQQEDSAVYLCASSGRVQETQYFGPGTRLLVL.

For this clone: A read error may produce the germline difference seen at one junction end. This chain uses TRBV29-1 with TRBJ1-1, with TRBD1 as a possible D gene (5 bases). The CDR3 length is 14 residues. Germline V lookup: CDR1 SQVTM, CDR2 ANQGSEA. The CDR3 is CSGENRGRDTEAFF. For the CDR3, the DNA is TGCAGCGGTGAAAACCGGGGGAGGGACACTGAAGCTTTCTTT.

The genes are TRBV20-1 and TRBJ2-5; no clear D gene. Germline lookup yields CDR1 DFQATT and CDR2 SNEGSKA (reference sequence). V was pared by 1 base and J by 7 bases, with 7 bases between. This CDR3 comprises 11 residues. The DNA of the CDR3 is TGCAGTGCTAGAGTTAGAGGGACCCAGTACTTC. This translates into CSARVRGTQYF.